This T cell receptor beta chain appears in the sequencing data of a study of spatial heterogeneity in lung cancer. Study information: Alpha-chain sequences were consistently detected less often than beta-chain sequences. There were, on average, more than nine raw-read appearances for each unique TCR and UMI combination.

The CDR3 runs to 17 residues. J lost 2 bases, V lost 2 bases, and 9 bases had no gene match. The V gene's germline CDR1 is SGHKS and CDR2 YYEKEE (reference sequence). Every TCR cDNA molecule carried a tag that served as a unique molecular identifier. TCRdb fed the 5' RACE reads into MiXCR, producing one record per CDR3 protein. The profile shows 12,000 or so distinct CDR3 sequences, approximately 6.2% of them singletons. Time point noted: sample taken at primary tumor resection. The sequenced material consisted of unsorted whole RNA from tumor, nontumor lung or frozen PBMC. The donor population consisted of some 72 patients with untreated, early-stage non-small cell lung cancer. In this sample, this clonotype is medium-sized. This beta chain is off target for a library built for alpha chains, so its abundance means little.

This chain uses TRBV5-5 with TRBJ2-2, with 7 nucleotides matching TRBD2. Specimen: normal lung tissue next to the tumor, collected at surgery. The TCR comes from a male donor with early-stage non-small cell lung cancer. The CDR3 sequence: CASSLMGLAENTGELFF. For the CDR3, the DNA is TGTGCCAGCAGCTTAATGGGGCTAGCGGAAAACACCGGGGAGCTGTTTTTT.